This section outlines one T cell receptor (beta chain) sequence together with its context. Its antigen remains unidentified. UMIs were added to TCR cDNA along with a universal primer site when it was made by 5'RACE template switching. TCRdb called the 5' RACE reads again in MiXCR, with one record for every CDR3 protein. The sample lists some 320,000 distinct CDR3 sequences, roughly 8.7% seen once, with roughly 18% in the top ten. These data come from a study of T cells after yellow fever vaccination. Study-wide results and caveats: Clonotype sharing between CD4 and CD8 compartments was small. Most primary-vaccination clones recurred post-booster (under 98% CD4, over 70% CD8).

The CDR3 spans 15 residues. Germline V gene sequence: CDR1 SGHTA, CDR2 FQGNSA. With 1 base removed from V and 6 bases from J, the gap between germline ends came to 16 bases. V gene TRBV7-2 combines with J gene TRBJ2-7, with D possibly matching TRBD1 (5 bases). This TCR was sampled from a man younger than 30 who received the YFV17D yellow fever vaccine. The material was PBMCs, obtained on the day of the first yellow fever vaccination. CDR3 coding DNA: TGTGCCAGCAGCTTAGAGGGGTTTAAGGCTTCCGAGCAGTACTTC. Its protein is CASSLEGFKASEQYF.